This T cell receptor (beta chain) is drawn from a study of CXCR3-negative and CXCR3-positive naive CD8 T cells (dated by TCRdb to between 2018 and 2020). Background on the whole study: In total, about 150 million TRB reads were obtained, which works out to roughly 1.5 +/- 0.3 million reads per library. For the TRBV-TRBJ cluster analysis, the naive subsets came from 5 donors, while the memory cells came from 3 donors. Diversity and physicochemical repertoire analyses were performed on about eleven donors pooled from two independent experiments.

TCRdb lists the instrument as NextSeq 550. The Human TCR Profiling Kit (MiLaboratory) was used to make UMI-labeled 5' RACE TRB cDNA libraries. cDNA synthesis used the entire amount of extracted RNA, and PCR amplification then used the entire amount of cDNA produced. The libraries were made side by side, with each library going through the same number of PCR cycles. In the paper's pipeline: With a requirement of at least two reads per UMI, MIGEC and MiXCR extracted about 50,000 +/- 10,000 unique UMI-labeled TRB cDNA molecules per library. Each library averaged 40,000 +/- 10,000 functional in-frame TRB CDR3 nucleotide clonotypes without stop codons. Diversity metrics, including normalized Shannon-Wiener and Chao1, were computed in VDJtools after downsampling to 5000 UMI-labeled TRB molecules per sample. VDJtools computed clonotype-size-weighted physicochemical properties of the central five CDR3 residues: interaction energy, strength, volume and Kidera factor 4. Following reprocessing of the reads by TCRdb, the data hold one row per CDR3 protein sequence and no DNA is available. The V and J calls follow TCRdb's processing rather than the paper's. For this sample, the table gives about 90,000 distinct CDR3 sequences. The top ten clonotypes cover approximately 1% of the sample.

The CDR3 has 12 amino acids, counting the end cysteine and phenylalanine. The protein alone is recorded here. As encoded in the germline V gene (reference sequence), CDR1 is SGHAT while CDR2 is FQDESV. Comments on this clonotype: It lacks a known antigen.

Each CD8+ T cell subset was flow-sorted in triplicate, with fewer than 350,000 cells per subset placed directly into RLT lysis buffer. Naive CD8+ T cells were defined stringently as CD45RO-CCR7+CD27+CD95- to exclude memory contaminants. Using standard density gradient centrifugation, peripheral blood mononuclear cells were isolated from buffy coats. A FACSAria III was used to flow-sort naive CXCR3-negative and CXCR3-positive CD8+ T cells. An RNeasy Mini Kit was used to extract total RNA from the sorted cells. General findings and caveats noted by the study authors: TRB CDR3s from CXCR3-positive naive cells showed higher hydrophobicity (lower Kidera factor 4), lower energy, and higher strength and volume indices than CXCR3-negative naive cells. Both naive subsets had comparably high repertoire diversity, while memory CD8+ T cells had much lower repertoire diversity. Freshly isolated PBMCs were used for most assays because CXCR3 expression partially decreased after cryopreservation. TRBV-TRBJ usage was similar between naive CXCR3-negative and CXCR3-positive cells from the same donor, while memory cells showed distinct patterns. Because surface CD5, which is linked to self-reactivity in mice, was comparable between the naive subsets, TCR interaction strength was also inferred from the physicochemical properties of TRB CDR3s.

The sequencing input was naive CXCR3- CD8+ T cells from blood. The cell subset or site label of this sample denotes: CD45RO-CCR7+CD27+CD95- naive CD8+ T cells lacking CXCR3 (TNR3-). This receptor was obtained from a human donor in good health. Some clones in this sample may be carry-over from other donors' samples. In this chain, TRBV11-1 is recombined with TRBJ2-3. The CDR3: CASSLPGSTQYF. The variable domain in full, with residues beyond the CDR3 obtained from the reference TRBV11-1 and TRBJ2-3 genes, is EAEVAQSPRYKITEKSQAVAFWCDPISGHATLYWYRQILGQGPELLVQFQDESVVDDSQLPKDRFSAERLKGVDSTLKIQPAELGDSAMYLCASSLPGSTQYFGPGTRLTVL.